This T cell receptor (beta chain) was identified during a study of blood T cells in healthy people across ages. Study background: When template switching was applied, about one barcoded beta molecule was captured per two T cells.

A second 7 to 11 cycle PCR used barcoded and J-beta primers. TCRdb passed the 5' RACE reads through MiXCR, listing each CDR3 protein once. Among 1.4 million or so distinct CDR3 sequences, approximately 43% were seen once, and the ten largest hold 4%. CDR1 is SGHTA, CDR2 FQGNSA, per germline. The CDR3 consists of 15 residues. V lost 5 bases to trimming and J lost 5 bases; unmatched junction nucleotides: 7. The receptor was derived from a woman aged 18-30 years in good health. Sequences were obtained from blood. V usage is TRBV7-2 and J usage is TRBJ2-7, with TRBD2 matching over 12 bases. CDR3 protein: CASSRGLAGINEQYF. The DNA of the CDR3 is TGTGCCAGCAGCCGCGGACTAGCGGGAATCAACGAGCAGTACTTC.